These 26 T cell receptor beta chains share one sample of origin, sequenced in a study of blood T cell repertoires in COVID-19. Using immunoSEQ multiplex PCR, the repertoire was profiled, and TCRdb retains in-frame clones only, with some absent. The sample lists about 220,000 clones, around 88% occurring once. Sequenced sample: PBMCs or T cells enriched from blood (not recorded which). The source of these receptors is a woman aged 45-59 years with acute COVID-19.

This chain connects TRBV5-1 to TRBJ2-3; tentative D call: TRBD2 (6 bases). From germline, CDR1 is SGHRS and CDR2 YFSETQ. The V and J ends lost 3 bases and 1 base respectively, with 12 bases between them. The CDR3 length is 15 residues. The CDR3 region is CASSWRGEGTDTQYF. CDR3 in DNA: TGCGCCAGCAGCTGGAGAGGGGAGGGCACAGATACGCAGTATTTT.

The chain couples TRBV10-3 to TRBJ2-1; the match to TRBD2 covers 13 bases. CDR1 is ENHRY, CDR2 SYGVKD, per germline. CDR3 length: 17 amino acids. With V trimmed by 5 bases and J by 3 bases, 7 bases remained unmatched. The CDR3 DNA follows: TGTGCCATCAGTTCCACCGGGACTAGCGGGAACTACAATGAGCAGTTCTTC. This sequence encodes CAISSTGTSGNYNEQFF.

CDR3 nucleotides: TGTGCCAGCAGTTTCTACACCGGGGAGCTGTTTTTT. This encodes CASSFYTGELFF. The chain joins TRBV28 to TRBJ2-2; no firm D call. There are 12 residues in the CDR3. The germline V gene encodes CDR1 MDHEN and CDR2 SYDVKM. The V and J ends lost 3 bases and 3 bases respectively, with 2 bases between them.

The rearrangement uses TRBV5-6 and TRBJ2-2, with TRBD2 matching 11 bases. Germline trimming cut 0 bases from V and 7 bases from J; bases unmatched to any gene: 5. This CDR3 comprises 16 residues. Germline loops: CDR1 SGHDT, CDR2 YYEEEE. The CDR3 is CASSLALAGVIGELFF. CDR3 coding DNA: TGTGCCAGCAGCTTGGCACTAGCGGGAGTGATCGGGGAGCTGTTTTTT. The variable domain in full, completed from reference TRBV5-6 and TRBJ2-2, reads DAGVTQSPTHLIKTRGQQVTLRCSPKSGHDTVSWYQQALGQGPQFIFQYYEEEERQRGNFPDRFSGHQFPNYSSELNVNALLLGDSALYLCASSLALAGVIGELFFGEGSRLTVL.

J is TRBJ2-5 and V is TRBV10-3, with 12 bases identical to TRBD2. J was trimmed by 3 bases and V by 10 bases; bases with no gene match: 3. The CDR3 length is 13 residues. Germline V gives CDR1 ENHRY, CDR2 SYGVKD. The CDR3 loop reads CATRLAGEETQYF. The CDR3 DNA follows: TGTGCCACCAGACTAGCGGGAGAAGAGACCCAGTACTTC.

This clone showed up just a few times. The gene calls are TRBV28 and TRBJ1-6; tentative D call: TRBD1 (6 bases). The germline V and J ends were trimmed by 6 bases and 11 bases, with 14 bases remaining between them. The CDR3 loop spans 13 amino acids. CDR1 and CDR2 from the germline V gene are MDHEN and SYDVKM. Here the CDR3 reads CASSSGTTAPLHF. CDR3 in DNA: TGTGCCAGCAGCTCAGGGACAACAGCACCCCTCCACTTT.

This chain joins TRBV19 and TRBJ1-3; D unresolved. The V and J ends lost 7 bases and 2 bases respectively, with 18 bases between them. CDR1 is LNHDA and CDR2 is SQIVND in the germline V gene (reference sequence). CDR3 length: 16 amino acids. The chain's CDR3 is CASKPTAVWAGNTIYF. The CDR3 DNA reads as TGTGCCAGTAAACCCACTGCGGTGTGGGCTGGAAACACCATATATTTT.

This clone is judged medium-sized. The rearrangement links TRBV7-9 to TRBJ2-7; TRBD1 matches at 11 bases. CDR3 length equals 16 residues. V dropped 5 bases and J dropped 3; count of bases not matched to a gene: 9. Germline V gene lookup returns CDR1 SEHNR and CDR2 FQNEAQ (reference sequence). CDR3 sequence: CASSPSGQGVDYEQYF. CDR3 bases: TGTGCCAGCAGCCCCTCGGGACAGGGGGTGGACTACGAGCAGTACTTC. Based on the CDR3 plus reference TRBV7-9 and TRBJ2-7, the full variable domain is DTGVSQNPRHKITKRGQNVTFRCDPISEHNRLYWYRQTLGQGPEFLTYFQNEAQLEKSRLLSDRFSAERPKGSFSTLEIQRTEQGDSAMYLCASSPSGQGVDYEQYFGPGTRLTVT.

V gene TRBV2 combines with J gene TRBJ2-7, with 7 bases that match TRBD1. After removal of 7 bases from V and 3 bases from J, the junction contained 18 bases not matched to a gene. Germline lookup yields CDR1 SNHLY and CDR2 FYNNEI. The CDR3 totals 17 residues. In nucleotides, the CDR3 is TGTGCCAGCACTTCGGACAGGAGATGGGACGCGGGCTACGAGCAGTACTTC. It yields the protein CASTSDRRWDAGYEQYF.

The chain uses TRBV7-2 and TRBJ2-3, with 9 bases identical to TRBD1. CDR1 is SGHTA, CDR2 FQGNSA, per germline. The ends lost 4 bases at V and 4 bases at J; junction bases unmatched: 6. The CDR3 runs to 15 residues. The CDR3 region is CASSSTGGNADTQYF. The CDR3 DNA is TGTGCCAGCAGCTCGACAGGGGGTAATGCAGATACGCAGTATTTT.

This chain uses TRBV10-3 with TRBJ2-7, with 8 nucleotides matching TRBD2. The CDR3 has 14 amino acids. With V trimmed by 6 bases and J by 0 bases, 4 bases remained unmatched. CDR1 is ENHRY, CDR2 SYGVKD, per germline. CDR3 amino acids: CAIRDSGSSYEQYF. CDR3 coding DNA: TGTGCCATCAGAGACAGCGGGAGCTCCTACGAGCAGTACTTC.

The chain couples TRBV7-2 to TRBJ2-7, with D perhaps matching TRBD2 (5 bases). V dropped 5 bases and J dropped 5 bases, with 16 bases sitting between them. Germline CDR1 SGHTA, CDR2 FQGNSA. The CDR3 is made up of 14 amino acids. The CDR3 sequence is CASSARSAGNEQYF. Here the CDR3 DNA reads TGTGCCAGCAGCGCACGCTCTGCCGGGAACGAGCAGTACTTC. The full variable domain, completed using reference TRBV7-2 and TRBJ2-7, is GAGVSQSPSNKVTEKGKDVELRCDPISGHTALYWYRQSLGQGLEFLIYFQGNSAPDKSGLPSDRFSAERTGGSVSTLTIQRTQQEDSAVYLCASSARSAGNEQYFGPGTRLTVT.

V is TRBV7-3 and J is TRBJ2-1; 12 positions match TRBD2. The J segment lost 6 bases and the V segment lost 0 bases, leaving 9 bases of the junction unmatched. From germline, CDR1 is SGHTA and CDR2 FQGTGA. CDR3 length: 18 residues. The CDR3 here is CASSLTSRLAGASNEQFF. In DNA form, the CDR3 reads TGTGCCAGCAGCTTAACATCTAGACTAGCGGGAGCAAGCAATGAGCAGTTCTTC.

This chain links TRBV9 with TRBJ2-1; 13 positions agree with TRBD2. The CDR3 is 16 residues long. CDR1 and CDR2 from the germline V gene are SGDLS and YYNGEE. V gave up 4 bases and J gave up 4 bases; unmatched junction bases: 5. The DNA for the CDR3 is TGTGCCAGCAGCTATGGACTAGCGGGAGATTACAATGAGCAGTTCTTC. Translation gives CASSYGLAGDYNEQFF.

This clone has only a few counts. The chain has TRBV9 and TRBJ1-2; the match to TRBD1 covers 9 bases. Per germline, CDR1 SGDLS and CDR2 YYNGEE. This CDR3 has 16 amino acids. The junction had 15 bases not matched to a gene; V was cut back by 4 bases and J by 8 bases. CDR3 loop: CASSSRQGEVLGGYTF. The CDR3 DNA reads TGTGCCAGCAGCTCCCGACAGGGGGAGGTTTTGGGGGGCTACACCTTC.

The chain joins TRBV27 to TRBJ1-6; D possibly corresponds to TRBD1 (5 bases). CDR3 size: 18 residues. Germline values: CDR1 MNHEY, CDR2 SMNVEV (reference sequence). Trimming took 4 bases from V and 0 from J, leaving 16 bases between them. CDR3 sequence (DNA): TGTGCCAGCAGTTCGGGGACTTCCGCCAGCTCCTATAATTCACCCCTCCACTTT. This encodes CASSSGTSASSYNSPLHF.

The chain combines TRBV28 with TRBJ2-7; TRBD2 aligns across 8 bases. The CDR3 has 14 amino acids. Germline V gives CDR1 MDHEN, CDR2 SYDVKM. The V segment lost 3 bases and the J segment 2 bases; nucleotides outside the gene matches: 3. CDR3 nucleotides: TGTGCCAGCAGTTTGCGGGGACTAGCCTACGAGCAGTACTTC. Protein product: CASSLRGLAYEQYF.

V is TRBV29-1 and J is TRBJ2-3; TRBD2 aligns across 12 bases. Germline V gives CDR1 SQVTM, CDR2 ANQGSEA. CDR3 length: 14 residues. Trimming at V came to 7 bases and at J to 1 base, leaving 3 bases not matched to a gene. The CDR3 protein is CSASGRAGTDTQYF. The CDR3 coding sequence is TGCAGCGCTAGCGGGAGGGCCGGCACAGATACGCAGTATTTT.

The rearrangement uses TRBV7-6 and TRBJ1-5, with TRBD1 as a possible D gene (5 bases). V was trimmed by 1 base and J by 3 bases, leaving 10 bases between them. The V gene's germline CDR1 is SGHVS and CDR2 FNYEAQ. The length of the CDR3 is 15 residues. Here the CDR3 DNA reads TGTGCCAGCAGCTTAGAGTCAGGGTTCAATCAGCCCCAGCATTTT. Translated: CASSLESGFNQPQHF.

In its sample, this clone was seen once. The chain employs TRBV10-3 and TRBJ1-1; 8 bases fit TRBD1. The J segment lost 0 bases and the V segment lost 6 bases, leaving 3 bases of the junction unmatched. The V gene's germline CDR1 is ENHRY and CDR2 SYGVKD. The CDR3 has 14 residues. The CDR3 protein is CAIRTGVMNTEAFF. CDR3 in DNA: TGTGCCATCAGGACAGGGGTCATGAACACTGAAGCTTTCTTT.

This rearrangement joins TRBV27 to TRBJ2-7; TRBD1 might be the D (5 bases). Germline CDR1 and CDR2: MNHEY and SMNVEV (reference sequence). CDR3 length: 15 residues. The ends were cut back, 4 bases at V and 2 bases at J, with 15 bases in the middle. CDR3 sequence reads: CASSSSGRAAYEQYF. The CDR3 DNA reads TGTGCCAGCAGTTCCTCCGGCAGGGCCGCCTACGAGCAGTACTTC.

V gene TRBV5-1 combines with J gene TRBJ2-2, with D tentatively TRBD1 (6 bases). The germline V and J ends were trimmed by 4 bases and 3 bases, with 10 bases remaining between them. The CDR3 contains 14 residues. Germline V gene lookup returns CDR1 SGHRS and CDR2 YFSETQ. CDR3 sequence: CASSAYRDTGELFF. CDR3 DNA: TGCGCCAGCAGCGCCTACAGGGACACCGGGGAGCTGTTTTTT.

This rearrangement joins TRBV9 to TRBJ1-5; 8 positions match TRBD1. CDR3 length: 14 residues. With 3 bases clipped from V and 7 bases from J, the junction kept 6 bases outside the gene matches. CDR1 is SGDLS and CDR2 is YYNGEE in the germline V gene. The CDR3 bases are TGTGCCAGCAGCGCTACAGGGGGGAGGCAGCCCCAGCATTTT. This codes for CASSATGGRQPQHF. Combining the CDR3 with reference TRBV9 and TRBJ1-5 gives the whole variable domain DSGVTQTPKHLITATGQRVTLRCSPRSGDLSVYWYQQSLDQGLQFLIQYYNGEERAKGNILERFSAQQFPDLHSELNLSSLELGDSALYFCASSATGGRQPQHFGDGTRLSIL.

This chain connects TRBV28 to TRBJ1-2; D perhaps matches TRBD1 (6 bases). Germline V gene data show CDR1 as MDHEN and CDR2 as SYDVKM. V dropped 6 bases and J dropped 9 bases, with 11 bases sitting between them. The CDR3 covers 11 residues. The CDR3 DNA reads TGTGCCAGCAGACAGGGTAAACGCTACACCTTC. Translating it yields CASRQGKRYTF.

J is TRBJ2-4 and V is TRBV10-3; TRBD2 matches 8 bases. Trimming at V came to 0 bases and at J to 0 bases, leaving 7 bases not matched to a gene. Germline V gene sequence: CDR1 ENHRY, CDR2 SYGVKD. The CDR3 has 18 residues. The CDR3 loop reads CAISESIAGRLAKNIQYF. The CDR3 DNA follows: TGTGCCATCAGTGAGTCGATAGCGGGAAGGCTAGCCAAAAACATTCAGTACTTC.

This chain connects TRBV4-2 to TRBJ2-1; 9 bases match TRBD2. CDR3 size: 16 residues. V lost 2 bases and J lost 8; bases outside the gene matches: 10. Germline CDR1 is LGHNA and CDR2 is YNFKEQ. The CDR3 loop reads CASSQNVVAGVYEQFF. The CDR3 region has the DNA TGTGCCAGCAGCCAAAATGTGGTAGCGGGAGTCTATGAGCAGTTCTTC.